This TCR beta chain was observed in a study of blood T cells in healthy people across ages. With a J-beta primer mix and a sample-barcoded 5' primer, a second PCR ran about 7 to 12 cycles. TCRdb re-derived calls from the 5' RACE reads in MiXCR, one entry per CDR3 protein. The table has fewer than 700,000 distinct CDR3 sequences, approximately 40% seen once. The germline V gene encodes CDR1 ENHRY and CDR2 SYGVKD. The CDR3 covers 14 residues. V shed 6 bases, J shed 4 bases, and the junction held 6 bases outside the gene matches. The sequenced sample was blood. This chain connects TRBV10-3 to TRBJ1-5; 7 bases fit TRBD1. The receptor's source is an elderly man in good health. The CDR3 loop reads CAISKDRENQPQHF. CDR3 DNA sequence: TGTGCCATCAGCAAAGACAGGGAGAATCAGCCCCAGCATTTT.